A single sample is the source of the 22 T cell receptor beta chains below, sequenced in a study of shared clonotypes between healthy human individuals. TCRdb keeps only in-frame clones here, not all; method: immunoSEQ multiplex PCR. Among 2 million or so clones listed, 90% to 95% were seen once. Sample: naive CD4+ T cells sorted from blood. Subset in this sample: CD45RA+ positively selected. The origin of the receptors is a man younger than 30 in good health.

The V gene is TRBV18, the J gene TRBJ1-4, with unresolved D. The CDR3 is 15 residues long. In germline, CDR1 is KGHSH, CDR2 LQKENI. The ends were cut back, 0 bases at V and 4 bases at J, with 9 bases in the middle. The CDR3 reads CASSPPAEGNEKLFF. CDR3 nucleotides: TGTGCCAGCTCACCACCTGCGGAGGGTAATGAAAAACTGTTTTTT.

This clone appeared a single time. The chain employs TRBV27 and TRBJ1-4; TRBD1 matches at 8 bases. Germline V CDR1 and CDR2: MNHEY, SMNVEV (reference sequence). V lost 1 base, J lost 6 bases, and 1 base stayed unmatched. This CDR3 region has 14 residues. CDR3 in DNA: TGTGCCAGCAGTTTATACAGGGGGGATGAAAAACTGTTTTTT. It specifies CASSLYRGDEKLFF.

The gene calls are TRBV6-1 and TRBJ2-3; D is perhaps TRBD1 or TRBD2 (5 bases each). The germline V and J ends were trimmed by 6 bases and 1 base, with 14 bases remaining between them. CDR3 length: 15 amino acids. Germline V lookup: CDR1 MNHNS, CDR2 SASEGT. CDR3 region: CASRAGQGRTDTQYF. As DNA, the CDR3 is TGTGCCAGCAGAGCTGGGCAGGGACGCACAGATACGCAGTATTTT.

The rearrangement joins TRBV7-3 to TRBJ1-1; no reliable D call. The CDR3 runs 13 residues. CDR1 SGHTA and CDR2 FQGTGA come from the germline V gene. V lost 4 bases, J lost 2 bases, and 8 bases lay in between. The CDR3 nucleotides read TGTGCCAGCAGCTCGAACACAAACACTGAAGCTTTCTTT. It specifies CASSSNTNTEAFF.

The chain is built from TRBV11-2 and TRBJ1-6; 7 nucleotides line up with TRBD1. Germline V CDR1 and CDR2: SGHAT, FQNNGV. V shed 7 bases, J shed 8 bases, and the junction held 8 bases outside the gene matches. The length of the CDR3 is 14 residues. The CDR3 reads CASTGGQNDSPLHF. CDR3 coding DNA: TGTGCCAGCACCGGGGGACAGAACGATTCACCCCTCCACTTT.

V usage is TRBV6-1 and J usage is TRBJ2-1; D is uncertain. Trimming left V 5 bases short and J 6 bases short, with 5 bases between. CDR1 and CDR2 from the germline V gene are MNHNS and SASEGT. The CDR3 extends over 11 amino acids. The CDR3 coding sequence is TGTGCCAGCAGTCGCGGCAATGAGCAGTTCTTC. Its translation is CASSRGNEQFF.

Remarks on this clone: The sample carries other DNA sequences with the same CDR3. This chain connects TRBV6-1 to TRBJ2-7; 10 positions agree with TRBD1. V shed 6 bases and J 4 bases; nucleotides not matched to a gene: 6. Per the germline V gene, CDR1 is MNHNS and CDR2 is SASEGT. The CDR3 runs 14 residues. CDR3 sequence (DNA): TGTGCCAGCAGACCGGGACAGGGGACATACGAGCAGTACTTC. Translation: CASRPGQGTYEQYF.

Concerning this clone itself: Other nucleotide sequences in the sample specify the same CDR3. The genes are TRBV5-4 and TRBJ2-3; D is unclear. Per germline, CDR1 SGHNT and CDR2 YYREEE (reference sequence). Trimming removed 0 bases from V and 0 bases from J, with 5 bases in between. This CDR3 region has 14 residues. The CDR3: CASSLVHSTDTQYF. The CDR3 DNA is TGTGCCAGCAGCTTGGTTCACAGCACAGATACGCAGTATTTT.

The chain combines TRBV30 with TRBJ1-5, with a tentative D call TRBD1 (5 bases). Germline assignment: CDR1 GTSNPN and CDR2 SVGIG (reference sequence). This CDR3 comprises 15 residues. V was cut by 4 bases and J by 3 bases, with 16 bases left in between. CDR3 sequence: CAWNQGGSANQPQHF. CDR3 in DNA: TGTGCCTGGAATCAGGGAGGGAGCGCCAATCAGCCCCAGCATTTT.

J is TRBJ1-2 and V is TRBV7-2; D gene unclear. The CDR3 sequence is 14 residues long. Per germline, CDR1 SGHTA and CDR2 FQGNSA. Trimming removed 4 bases at V and 8 bases at J, with 17 bases between. CDR3 bases: TGTGCCAGCAGCTCTCCACCTGAGCGGGCCGGCTACACCTTC. Translation: CASSSPPERAGYTF.

Of note for this clone: A junction end diverges from the germline sequence, so it may reflect a read error. The CDR3 nucleotides are TGTGCTAGCAGCTTAGGGATAAGCGCTAGCACAGATACGCAGTATTTT. It is translated as CASSLGISASTDTQYF. The rearrangement uses TRBV7-7 and TRBJ2-3; D gene ambiguous. Germline V gene lookup returns CDR1 SSHAT and CDR2 FNYEAQ (reference sequence). There are 16 residues in the CDR3.

The rearrangement joins TRBV10-3 to TRBJ1-4; D perhaps matches TRBD1 (6 bases). The CDR3 covers 13 residues. Germline values: CDR1 ENHRY, CDR2 SYGVKD. V lost 10 bases to trimming and J lost 2 bases, with 11 bases between them. As DNA, the CDR3 is TGTGCCACACACAGGGCGACTAATGAAAAACTGTTTTTT. It encodes CATHRATNEKLFF.

This sequence joins TRBV5-5 and TRBJ1-4; D remains ambiguous. The length of the CDR3 is 16 residues. The V gene's germline CDR1 is SGHKS and CDR2 YYEKEE (reference sequence). The V gene lost 4 bases and the J gene lost 4 bases, with 17 bases spanning the gap. In DNA, the CDR3 is TGTGCCAGCAGCGGCCGCACCCAGCTAAGTAATGAAAAACTGTTTTTT. Encoded protein: CASSGRTQLSNEKLFF.

V usage is TRBV5-6 and J usage is TRBJ2-7; 9 nucleotides align to TRBD2. The CDR3 runs 15 residues. The ends lost 0 bases at V and 3 bases at J; junction bases unmatched: 4. Looked up from germline, CDR1 is SGHDT and CDR2 is YYEEEE. In DNA form, the CDR3 reads TGTGCCAGCAGCTTGGGACTAGCGGACTTCTACGAGCAGTACTTC. Protein sequence: CASSLGLADFYEQYF.

The chain combines TRBV7-8 with TRBJ1-6; D gene unclear. The CDR3 totals 18 residues. Trimming removed 6 bases at V and 4 bases at J, with 22 bases between. Germline V gives CDR1 SGHVS, CDR2 FQNEAQ. The CDR3 nucleotides read TGTGCCAGCAGACCCACCCCCCCTTACTCCTCTTATAATTCACCCCTCCACTTT. It is translated as CASRPTPPYSSYNSPLHF.

The rearrangement uses TRBV30 and TRBJ1-5; TRBD1 aligns across 7 bases. This CDR3 spans 13 amino acids. After removal of 0 bases from V and 7 bases from J, the junction contained 3 bases not matched to a gene. CDR1 is GTSNPN and CDR2 is SVGIG in the germline V gene (reference sequence). CDR3 sequence reads: CAWSVWGQQPQHF. CDR3 nucleotide sequence: TGTGCCTGGAGTGTATGGGGACAGCAGCCCCAGCATTTT.

As for this clone: The junction departs from the called germline gene at one end, perhaps through a read error. This chain links TRBV6-6 with TRBJ2-5; the D call may be TRBD1 or TRBD2 (5 bases each). Germline V gives CDR1 MNHNY, CDR2 SVGAGI (reference sequence). The CDR3 runs to 13 residues. CDR3 region: CASRYWGQETQYF. The CDR3, as DNA: TGTGCCAGCAGATACTGGGGGCAAGAGACCCAGTACTTC.

The chain carries TRBV5-1 and TRBJ2-7; the match to TRBD1 covers 10 bases. CDR3 length: 14 amino acids. Germline V gene data show CDR1 as SGHRS and CDR2 as YFSETQ. V dropped 3 bases and J dropped 5; count of bases not matched to a gene: 5. The CDR3 spells CASSSGTGENEQYF. CDR3 nucleotides: TGCGCCAGCAGCTCCGGGACAGGGGAAAACGAGCAGTACTTC.

The V gene is TRBV4-3, the J gene TRBJ2-4; TRBD2 matches 9 bases. Losses at the gene ends were 0 bases for V and 8 bases for J; bases not matched to a gene: 17. The CDR3 spans 19 residues. The germline V gene has CDR1 LGHNA and CDR2 YSLEER. The CDR3 loop reads CASSQDVTDFAGGPYIQYF. The CDR3 nucleotides are TGCGCCAGCAGCCAAGATGTTACCGATTTTGCGGGAGGGCCGTACATTCAGTACTTC.

CDR3 residues: CSVVGGSNEKLFF. The CDR3 DNA reads TGCAGCGTTGTTGGTGGGTCTAATGAAAAACTGTTTTTT. The chain joins TRBV29-1 to TRBJ1-4; D uncertain. Germline assignment: CDR1 SQVTM and CDR2 ANQGSEA. The CDR3 is made up of 13 amino acids. The germline V and J ends were trimmed by 4 bases and 3 bases, with 9 bases remaining between them.

The chain combines TRBV19 with TRBJ1-1, with 7 positions matching TRBD1. CDR3 size: 13 residues. V was pared by 5 bases and J by 3 bases, with 3 bases of the junction left unmatched. Germline CDR1 reads LNHDA; CDR2 reads SQIVND (reference sequence). The CDR3 DNA reads as TGTGCCAGTAGTCACAGGGGTGACACTGAAGCTTTCTTT. Its translation: CASSHRGDTEAFF.

This clone was observed a single time. The J gene is TRBJ1-5, the V gene TRBV5-8; D is unclear. Looked up from germline, CDR1 is SGHTS and CDR2 is YDEGEE. The CDR3 has 11 amino acids. The V gene lost 2 bases and the J gene lost 6 bases, with 3 bases spanning the gap. CDR3 coding DNA: TGTGCCAGCAGCTTCGGTCAGCCCCAGCATTTT. It yields the protein CASSFGQPQHF.